The 27 T cell receptor beta chains below all came from one sample that was sequenced in a study of CD4 T cells in relation to SARS-CoV-2 and coronaviruses (dated by TCRdb to the early 2020s). Antigens for these TCRs are unknown. CD4+ T cells from unexposed donors were collected before the COVID-19 pandemic (2011-2018). Following 10 days of culture, the EasySep CD4+ T cell isolation kit was used to isolate CD4+ T cells. The library was built by means of the immunoSEQ multiplex PCR assay. Drawn from immuneACCESS, this table holds only the in-frame rearrangements with V and J called that TCRdb kept. Clones are partly lost; checked studies trace under half to an unresolved V gene and leave the rest unexplained. For this sample the table gives tens of thousands of clones, of which around two thirds were detected only once. The ten top clones hold 20% to 25% of the sample. The specimen was CD4+ T cells from PBMCs, cultured in vitro. These receptors came from a human donor in good health.

This clone appeared once. The rearrangement links TRBV5-1 to TRBJ2-1; 7 nucleotides match TRBD1. This CDR3 region has 15 residues. In germline, CDR1 is SGHRS, CDR2 YFSETQ. V lost 3 bases to trimming and J lost 3 bases; unmatched junction nucleotides: 6. The CDR3 loop is CASSSDRVNYNEQFF. CDR3 nucleotide sequence: TGCGCCAGCAGCTCAGACAGGGTGAACTACAATGAGCAGTTCTTC.

The V and J genes are TRBV7-2 and TRBJ2-7; maybe TRBD1 (6 bases). The ends were cut back, 5 bases at V and 5 bases at J, with 13 bases in the middle. This CDR3 contains 13 residues. Germline CDR1 SGHTA, CDR2 FQGNSA. CDR3 residues: CASSPPKGDEQYF. CDR3 DNA sequence: TGTGCCAGCAGCCCCCCCAAGGGGGACGAGCAGTACTTC.

This chain links TRBV7-7 with TRBJ1-1; D is perhaps TRBD1 (6 bases). Trimming cost V 5 bases and J 5 bases, with 15 bases left between them. This CDR3 contains 14 residues. Germline V lookup: CDR1 SSHAT, CDR2 FNYEAQ (reference sequence). The CDR3 DNA follows: TGTGCCAGCAGCCCAAGACAGAGGGGGACTGAAGCTTTCTTT. Residues: CASSPRQRGTEAFF.

The rearrangement links TRBV10-2 to TRBJ2-7, with 12 bases matching TRBD2. J lost 4 bases, V lost 3 bases, and 7 bases had no gene match. The length of the CDR3 is 16 residues. The V gene's germline CDR1 is WSHSY and CDR2 SAAADI. The CDR3 DNA reads as TGCGCCAGCAGTGATTTTAAAGGGACTAGCGGGTACGAGCAGTACTTC. Protein sequence: CASSDFKGTSGYEQYF.

This clone was observed once. DNA for the CDR3: TGTGCCGCCAGGGGACAGGGTGTGGGTGAGCAGTTCTTC. Encoded protein: CAARGQGVGEQFF. The chain carries TRBV19 and TRBJ2-1, with 9 bases lining up with TRBD1. Germline V CDR1 and CDR2: LNHDA, SQIVND (reference sequence). V dropped 11 bases and J dropped 9; count of bases not matched to a gene: 11. The CDR3 sequence is 13 residues long.

The chain couples TRBV10-2 to TRBJ2-7; 7 bases align to TRBD2. CDR1 and CDR2 (germline): WSHSY, SAAADI. J was trimmed by 3 bases and V by 8 bases; bases with no gene match: 10. CDR3 size: 14 residues. The CDR3 nucleotides are TGCGCCAGCGGCCGCGGGGGACTATTCTACGAGCAGTACTTC. This translates into CASGRGGLFYEQYF.

The CDR3 sequence: CASSLAPGGQYF. The CDR3 DNA sequence: TGTGCCAGCAGCTTAGCCCCGGGCGGGCAGTATTTT. The chain carries TRBV11-2 and TRBJ2-3; D is unclear. The germline gives CDR1 SGHAT, CDR2 FQNNGV. Deletions cut 1 base from V and 11 bases from J, with 10 bases between. This CDR3 comprises 12 residues. Full variable domain (rest looked up from reference TRBV11-2 and TRBJ2-3): EAGVAQSPRYKIIEKRQSVAFWCNPISGHATLYWYQQILGQGPKLLIQFQNNGVVDDSQLPKDRFSAERLKGVDSTLKIQPAKLEDSAVYLCASSLAPGGQYFGPGTRLTVL.

V gene TRBV5-1 combines with J gene TRBJ2-3, with 8 bases fitting TRBD2. V lost 2 bases to trimming and J lost 0 bases; unmatched junction nucleotides: 2. CDR3 length: 15 residues. Per germline, CDR1 SGHRS and CDR2 YFSETQ. The CDR3 loop reads CASSLPSGSTDTQYF. CDR3 sequence (DNA): TGCGCCAGCAGCTTACCTAGCGGGAGCACAGATACGCAGTATTTT.

This clone was counted a few times. Other DNA sequences in this specimen translate into the identical CDR3. The chain carries TRBV18 and TRBJ1-1; a possible D gene is TRBD1 (6 bases). From germline, CDR1 is KGHSH and CDR2 LQKENI. Trimming left V 3 bases short and J 1 base short, with 6 bases between. The CDR3 runs 13 residues. This CDR3 is CASSPGQNTEAFF. DNA of the CDR3: TGTGCCAGCTCACCGGGACAGAACACTGAAGCTTTCTTT.

This clone was picked up a small number of times. The chain carries TRBV11-3 and TRBJ2-2; maybe TRBD1 (6 bases). The CDR3 has 14 amino acids. Germline values: CDR1 SGHNT, CDR2 YENEEA. The V end lost 4 bases, the J end lost 2 bases, and 8 bases lay between the germline ends. CDR3 sequence (DNA): TGTGCCAGCAGCTCAGGGGCTAACACCGGGGAGCTGTTTTTT. It encodes CASSSGANTGELFF. Drawing the rest from reference TRBV11-3 and TRBJ2-2, the complete variable domain is EAGVVQSPRYKIIEKKQPVAFWCNPISGHNTLYWYLQNLGQGPELLIRYENEEAVDDSQLPKDRFSAERLKGVDSTLKIQPAELGDSAVYLCASSSGANTGELFFGEGSRLTVL.

This clone has a handful of counts. The V and J genes are TRBV6-2 or TRBV6-3 and TRBJ2-5; D might be TRBD1 (6 bases). The V and J ends lost 3 bases and 4 bases respectively, with 18 bases between them. Per germline, CDR1 MNHEY and CDR2 SVGEGT. The CDR3 sequence is 16 residues long. The CDR3 DNA reads TGTGCCAGCAGTTATAACGCCAGGGGCCAGGGAGAGACCCAGTACTTC. Protein: CASSYNARGQGETQYF.

The chain combines TRBV23-1 with TRBJ2-7; D call uncertain. TRBV23-1 is treated as an ORF (open reading frame) with a function not yet certain. The CDR3 length is 16 residues. Trimming pared 5 bases from V and 3 bases from J, leaving 20 bases between. The DNA of the CDR3 is TGCGCCAGCAGTTTACCCTATCCTCCACGAGGCTACGAGCAGTACTTC. The encoded protein is CASSLPYPPRGYEQYF.

The V call is TRBV7-2, the J call TRBJ2-3; D perhaps matches TRBD1 (5 bases). CDR1 and CDR2 from the germline V gene are SGHTA and FQGNSA. V dropped 5 bases and J dropped 1 base, with 19 bases sitting between them. The CDR3 is 17 amino acids. CDR3 in amino acids: CASSPPGSGIRTDTQYF. CDR3 bases: TGTGCCAGCAGCCCCCCAGGGTCGGGTATCCGCACAGATACGCAGTATTTT.

This clone has a handful of counts. J is TRBJ1-5 and V is TRBV7-9; D not certain. CDR3 size: 13 residues. V gave up 1 base and J gave up 7 bases, with 8 bases separating them. Germline CDR1 and CDR2: SEHNR and FQNEAQ (reference sequence). The CDR3 sequence: CASSLGLGQPQHF. The CDR3 nucleotides read TGTGCCAGCAGCTTAGGGTTGGGGCAGCCCCAGCATTTT.

The rearrangement uses TRBV7-9 and TRBJ2-7; D may match TRBD1 or TRBD2 (5 bases each). The CDR3 extends over 13 amino acids. Germline CDR1 SEHNR, CDR2 FQNEAQ (reference sequence). With 2 bases removed from V and 3 bases from J, the gap between germline ends came to 8 bases. CDR3 coding DNA: TGTGCCAGCAGCTTACGGGGCGACTACGAGCAGTACTTC. Protein product: CASSLRGDYEQYF.

V and J are TRBV5-1 and TRBJ2-7, with 7 bases fitting TRBD2. This CDR3 is built from 13 residues. Germline CDR1 reads SGHRS; CDR2 reads YFSETQ. Unmatched junction bases numbered 4, after V lost 0 bases and J lost 7 bases. DNA of the CDR3: TGCGCCAGCAGCTTGGAGGGAGCGGGAGAGCAGTACTTC. Its translation is CASSLEGAGEQYF.

The rearrangement uses TRBV5-1 and TRBJ2-2, with 9 bases fitting TRBD2. The junction had 9 bases not matched to a gene; V was cut back by 2 bases and J by 1 base. Germline V lookup: CDR1 SGHRS, CDR2 YFSETQ. This CDR3 is built from 18 residues. DNA of the CDR3: TGCGCCAGCAGCTTAAAACCAGCGGGGGGCCTGAACACCGGGGAGCTGTTTTTT. This codes for CASSLKPAGGLNTGELFF.

The chain links TRBV29-1 to TRBJ1-6; the D gene is possibly TRBD1 (6 bases). This CDR3 is built from 15 residues. Germline loops: CDR1 SQVTM, CDR2 ANQGSEA. Between the trimmed V and J ends, which lost 6 bases and 4 bases, there was a span of 16 bases. The CDR3 nucleotides are TGCAGCGTCGCTACAGGGAGGGAGTATAATTCACCCCTCCACTTT. Protein sequence: CSVATGREYNSPLHF.

The chain combines TRBV6-2 or TRBV6-3 with TRBJ2-5; no firm D call. Trimming took off 3 bases at V and 1 base at J, with 12 bases between the two ends. Germline V gene sequence: CDR1 MNHEY, CDR2 SVGEGT. The CDR3 is 15 residues long. The chain's CDR3 is CASSYDGPTQETQYF. The CDR3 DNA sequence: TGTGCCAGCAGTTATGATGGGCCGACCCAAGAGACCCAGTACTTC.

The V and J genes are TRBV10-3 and TRBJ1-4; 7 nucleotides agree with TRBD1. From germline, CDR1 is ENHRY and CDR2 SYGVKD. Trimming removed 10 bases from V and 1 base from J; junction bases left unmatched: 9. The CDR3 is 15 amino acids. The CDR3 sequence: CATGSRGGTNEKLFF. DNA of the CDR3: TGTGCCACGGGCAGCAGGGGGGGAACTAATGAAAAACTGTTTTTT.

In its sample, this clone was seen a few times. The gene calls are TRBV3-1 (or the pseudogene TRBV3-2) and TRBJ1-3; possible D gene TRBD1, 6 bases. Trimming took off 2 bases at V and 0 bases at J, with 14 bases between the two ends. This CDR3 has 17 amino acids. Germline values: CDR1 LGHDT, CDR2 YNNKEL (reference sequence). CDR3 bases: TGTGCCAGCAGCCAACCGGGGGGGGGCCTCTCTGGAAACACCATATATTTT. Amino acid sequence: CASSQPGGGLSGNTIYF.

This clone was recorded a few times. The genes are TRBV7-9 and TRBJ2-5; D gene ambiguous. Germline-derived CDR1 and CDR2 are SEHNR and FQNEAQ (reference sequence). This CDR3 has 14 amino acids. V was cut by 4 bases and J by 4 bases, with 13 bases left in between. The CDR3 loop is CASSSAPHIETQYF. CDR3 coding DNA: TGTGCCAGCAGCTCTGCCCCACATATAGAGACCCAGTACTTC. Complete variable domain (other parts from reference TRBV7-9 and TRBJ2-5): DTGVSQNPRHKITKRGQNVTFRCDPISEHNRLYWYRQTLGQGPEFLTYFQNEAQLEKSRLLSDRFSAERPKGSFSTLEIQRTEQGDSAMYLCASSSAPHIETQYFGPGTRLLVL.

This clone has a handful of counts. The chain is built from TRBV24-1 and TRBJ1-5; D remains ambiguous. V was cut by 7 bases and J by 4 bases, with 10 bases left in between. Germline values: CDR1 KGHDR, CDR2 SFDVKD. There are 13 residues in the CDR3. The CDR3 sequence is CATRAQHNQPQHF. The CDR3 coding sequence is TGTGCCACCAGGGCTCAACATAATCAGCCCCAGCATTTT.

The chain uses TRBV4-1 and TRBJ1-2; no clear D. The CDR3 runs 12 residues. V was clipped by 3 bases and J by 0 bases, with 2 bases between them. CDR1 is MGHRA and CDR2 is YSYEKL in the germline V gene. CDR3 loop: CASSQPNYGYTF. For the CDR3, the DNA is TGCGCCAGCAGCCAGCCTAACTATGGCTACACCTTC.

Notes on this clone: A read error may produce the germline difference seen at one junction end. The rearrangement links TRBV29-1 to TRBJ2-3; 7 bases align to TRBD1. Germline CDR1 SQVTM, CDR2 ANQGSEA. CDR3 length equals 13 residues. CDR3 sequence: CSVDRTGTDTQYF. The DNA for the CDR3 is TGCAGCGTTGACAGGACAGGCACGGATACGCAGTATTTT.

The chain has TRBV9 and TRBJ1-6; D is ambiguous. CDR3 size: 15 residues. V lost 4 bases and J 6 bases, leaving 14 bases between the germline ends. CDR1 is SGDLS, CDR2 YYNGEE, per germline. The CDR3 loop reads CASSPGPRGNSPLHF. The CDR3 DNA follows: TGTGCCAGCAGCCCCGGGCCAAGAGGTAATTCACCCCTCCACTTT.

V is TRBV5-1 and J is TRBJ1-2; no reliable D call. With 0 bases removed from V and 4 bases from J, the gap between germline ends came to 13 bases. CDR3 length: 15 amino acids. The germline CDR1 and CDR2 sequences are SGHRS and YFSETQ. CDR3 sequence (DNA): TGCGCCAGCAGCTTGGTGGGGTTGCCATCCTATGGCTACACCTTC. This gives the protein CASSLVGLPSYGYTF.